This TCR beta chain was recorded in a study of blood T cell repertoires in COVID-19. Study information: The United States, Italy and Spain provided the acute and convalescent COVID-19 samples. Sample material is recorded as cDNA or gDNA derived from T cells, B-cell-depleted T cells, or PBMCs.

Authors' data handling: Nucleated cell counts were estimated from reference gene primer amplification. TCRdb keeps only in-frame clones here, not all; method: immunoSEQ multiplex PCR. The DNA was the basis for D and trimming; V, J and clone size are from that table. The sample lists roughly 69,000 clones; roughly 82% were seen once. The V gene lost 2 bases and the J gene lost 5 bases, with 12 bases spanning the gap. This CDR3 contains 14 residues. Germline V gene sequence: CDR1 LNHDA, CDR2 SQIVND (reference sequence). The sequence came from a human donor in a cohort sampled during active COVID-19. The specimen was peripheral blood. This rearrangement joins TRBV19 to TRBJ1-1; no firm D call. The chain's CDR3 is CASSITRGRTEAFF. CDR3 coding DNA: TGTGCCAGTAGTATAACCCGGGGAAGGACTGAAGCTTTCTTT. The full variable domain, rest sourced from reference TRBV19 and TRBJ1-1, is DGGITQSPKYLFRKEGQNVTLSCEQNLNHDAMYWYRQDPGQGLRLIYYSQIVNDFQKGDIAEGYSVSREKKESFPLTVTSAQKNPTAFYLCASSITRGRTEAFFGQGTRLTVV.